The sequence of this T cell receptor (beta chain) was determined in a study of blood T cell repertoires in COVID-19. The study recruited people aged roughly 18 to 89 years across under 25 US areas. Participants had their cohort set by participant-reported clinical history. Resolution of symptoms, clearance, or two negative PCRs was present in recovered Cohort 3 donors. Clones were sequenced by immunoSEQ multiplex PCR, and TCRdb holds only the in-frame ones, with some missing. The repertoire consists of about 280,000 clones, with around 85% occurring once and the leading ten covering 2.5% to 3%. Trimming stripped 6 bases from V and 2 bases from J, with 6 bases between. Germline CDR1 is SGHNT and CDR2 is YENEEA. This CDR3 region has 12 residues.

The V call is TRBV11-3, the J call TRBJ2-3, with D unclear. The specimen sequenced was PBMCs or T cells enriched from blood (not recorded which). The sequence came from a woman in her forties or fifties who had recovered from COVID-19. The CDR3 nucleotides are TGTGCCAGCAGTTTACACACAGATACGCAGTATTTT. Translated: CASSLHTDTQYF.